This T cell receptor (beta chain) was observed in a study of blood T cell repertoires in COVID-19. Whole-study context: Sources were T cells, B-cell-depleted T cells, or PBMCs; the material itself was cDNA or gDNA.

This clone was counted only a few times. In the original workflow: Amplification from reference gene primers served as the basis for estimated nucleated cell counts. Sequenced by immunoSEQ multiplex PCR; TCRdb stores in-frame clones only, minus some. V, J and clone size are taken as reported in that table, and D and trimming were inferred from the DNA itself. The sample has around 190,000 clones, roughly nine tenths seen once. Germline loops: CDR1 MDHEN, CDR2 SYDVKM. With 5 bases clipped from V and 3 bases from J, the junction kept 10 bases outside the gene matches. CDR3 length: 16 residues. The TCR was taken from a man in his sixties or seventies with active or convalescent COVID-19. Sequenced input: peripheral blood. The V call is TRBV28, the J call TRBJ1-5; 7 nucleotides line up with TRBD1. For the CDR3, the DNA is TGTGCCAGCAGTCTGACAGGGATCAAGAACAATCAGCCCCAGCATTTT. It codes for CASSLTGIKNNQPQHF.